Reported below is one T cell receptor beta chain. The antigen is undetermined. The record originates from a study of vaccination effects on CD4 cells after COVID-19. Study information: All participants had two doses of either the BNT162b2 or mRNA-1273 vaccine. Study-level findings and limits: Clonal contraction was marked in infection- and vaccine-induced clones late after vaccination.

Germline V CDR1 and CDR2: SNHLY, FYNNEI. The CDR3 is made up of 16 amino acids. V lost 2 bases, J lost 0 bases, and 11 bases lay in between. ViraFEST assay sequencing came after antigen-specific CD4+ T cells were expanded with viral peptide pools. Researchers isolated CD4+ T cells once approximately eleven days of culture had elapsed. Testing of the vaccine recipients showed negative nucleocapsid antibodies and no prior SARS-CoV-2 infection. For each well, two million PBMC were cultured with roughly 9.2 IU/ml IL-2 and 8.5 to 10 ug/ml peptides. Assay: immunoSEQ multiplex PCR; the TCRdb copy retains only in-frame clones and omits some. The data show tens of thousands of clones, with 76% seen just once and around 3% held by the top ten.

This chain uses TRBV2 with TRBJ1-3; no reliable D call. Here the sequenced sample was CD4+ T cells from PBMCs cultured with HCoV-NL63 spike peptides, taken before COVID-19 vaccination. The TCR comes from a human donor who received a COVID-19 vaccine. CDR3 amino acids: CASSENLPGSGNTIYF. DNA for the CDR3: TGTGCCAGCAGTGAAAACCTCCCGGGCTCTGGAAACACCATATATTTT.